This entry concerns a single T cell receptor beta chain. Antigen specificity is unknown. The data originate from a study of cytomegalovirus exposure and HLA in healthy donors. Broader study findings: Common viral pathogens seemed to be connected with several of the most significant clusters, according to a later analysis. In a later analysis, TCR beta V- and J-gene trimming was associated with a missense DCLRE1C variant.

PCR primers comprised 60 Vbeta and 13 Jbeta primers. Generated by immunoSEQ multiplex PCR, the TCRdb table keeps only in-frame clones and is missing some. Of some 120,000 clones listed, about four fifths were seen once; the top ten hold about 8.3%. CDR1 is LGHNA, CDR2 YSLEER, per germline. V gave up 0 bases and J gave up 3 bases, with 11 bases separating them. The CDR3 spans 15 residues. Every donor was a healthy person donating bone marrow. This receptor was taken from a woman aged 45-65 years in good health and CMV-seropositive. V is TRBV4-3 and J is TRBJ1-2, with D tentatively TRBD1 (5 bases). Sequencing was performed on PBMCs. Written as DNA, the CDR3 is TGCGCCAGCAGCCAAGAGGCCCGCAGGGACTATGGCTACACCTTC. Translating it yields CASSQEARRDYGYTF.